This section outlines one T cell receptor beta chain sequence together with its context. As processed by the authors: For nucleated cells, counts were estimated from reference gene primer amplification. Assay: immunoSEQ multiplex PCR; the TCRdb copy retains only in-frame clones and omits some. Clonal size and the V and J genes are those of that table, whereas D and trimming came from the DNA. The sample carries around 300,000 clones, under 90% recorded once. These data belong to a study of blood T cell repertoires in COVID-19. Study as a whole: Acute-phase and convalescent COVID-19 samples originated in the United States, Italy and Spain. PBMCs, B-cell-depleted T cells, or T cells provided the cDNA or gDNA that made up the material.

Sequencing used peripheral blood. This receptor was identified in a man between 45 and 60 years old with acute or convalescent COVID-19.

CDR3 sequence reads: CASSQDPTGAYGYTF. The CDR3 bases are TGTGCCAGCAGCCAAGACCCGACAGGGGCCTATGGCTACACCTTC. The rearrangement uses TRBV3-1 (or the pseudogene TRBV3-2) and TRBJ1-2, with 8 bases aligning to TRBD1. CDR1 is LGHDT, CDR2 YNNKEL, per germline (reference sequence). The trim removed 0 bases at V and 4 bases at J, leaving 4 bases unmatched. The CDR3 has 15 residues.